The TCR beta chain under discussion was sequenced for a study of blood T cell repertoires in COVID-19. Study details: Sample material is recorded as cDNA or gDNA derived from T cells, B-cell-depleted T cells, or PBMCs.

Authors' processing steps: Researchers report that nucleated cell counts were estimated from reference gene primer amplification. Produced via immunoSEQ multiplex PCR; TCRdb's table is partial and in-frame only. That table supplies the V and J calls and clone size; D and trimming were determined from the DNA. The table includes almost 500,000 clones, about 85% detected once. V shed 1 base and J shed 1 base, with 11 bases lying between them. CDR3 length equals 16 residues. Germline CDR1 SGHKS, CDR2 YYEKEE (reference sequence). Cohorts were assigned according to the clinical history that participants reported.

The source of this sequence is a woman aged 55 to 70 who had recovered from COVID-19. The chain joins TRBV5-5 to TRBJ2-2; maybe TRBD1 (6 bases). Material: PBMCs or T cells enriched from blood (not recorded which). CDR3 DNA: TGTGCCAGCAGCTTGACAGGGACCCAGAACACCGGGGAGCTGTTTTTT. This encodes CASSLTGTQNTGELFF.